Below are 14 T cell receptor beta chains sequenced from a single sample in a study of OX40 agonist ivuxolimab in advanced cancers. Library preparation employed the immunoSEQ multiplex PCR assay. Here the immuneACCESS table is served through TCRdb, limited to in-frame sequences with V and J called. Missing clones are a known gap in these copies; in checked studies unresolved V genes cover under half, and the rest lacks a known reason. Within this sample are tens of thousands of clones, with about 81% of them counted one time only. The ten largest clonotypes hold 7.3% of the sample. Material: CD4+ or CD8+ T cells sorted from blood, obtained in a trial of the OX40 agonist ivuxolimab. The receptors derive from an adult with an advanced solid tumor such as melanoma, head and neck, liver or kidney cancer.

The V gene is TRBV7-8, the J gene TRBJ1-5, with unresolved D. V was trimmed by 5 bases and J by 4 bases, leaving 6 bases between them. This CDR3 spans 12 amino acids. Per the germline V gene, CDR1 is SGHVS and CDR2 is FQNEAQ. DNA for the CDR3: TGTGCCAGCAGCACCCGAAATCAGCCCCAGCATTTT. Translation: CASSTRNQPQHF.

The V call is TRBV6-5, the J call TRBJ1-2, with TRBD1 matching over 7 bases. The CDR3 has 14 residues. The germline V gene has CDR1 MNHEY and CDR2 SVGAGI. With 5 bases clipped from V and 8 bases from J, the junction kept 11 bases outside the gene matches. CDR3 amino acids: CASSPLGPGGGYTF. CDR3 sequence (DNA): TGTGCCAGCAGTCCCCTCGGGCCAGGGGGAGGCTACACCTTC.

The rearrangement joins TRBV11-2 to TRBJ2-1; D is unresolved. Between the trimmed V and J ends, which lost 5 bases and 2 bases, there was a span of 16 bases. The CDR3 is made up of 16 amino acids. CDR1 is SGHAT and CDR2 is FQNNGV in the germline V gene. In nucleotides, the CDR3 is TGTGCCAGCAGCCCTAGGCGAGAACCCGCCTACAATGAGCAGTTCTTC. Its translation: CASSPRREPAYNEQFF.

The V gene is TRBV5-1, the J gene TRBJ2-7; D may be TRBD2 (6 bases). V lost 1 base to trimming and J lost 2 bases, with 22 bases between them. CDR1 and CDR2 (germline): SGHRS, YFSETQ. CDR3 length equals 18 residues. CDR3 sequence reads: CASSLITLEGFRPYEQYF. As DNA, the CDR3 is TGCGCCAGCAGCTTGATTACCCTGGAGGGGTTCAGACCCTACGAGCAGTACTTC.

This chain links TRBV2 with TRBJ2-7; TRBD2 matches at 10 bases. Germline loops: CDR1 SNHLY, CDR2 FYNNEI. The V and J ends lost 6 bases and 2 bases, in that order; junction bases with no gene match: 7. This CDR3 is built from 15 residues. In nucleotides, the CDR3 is TGTGCCAGCAGCCCCAGGACTAGCGGAACCTACGAGCAGTACTTC. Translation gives CASSPRTSGTYEQYF.

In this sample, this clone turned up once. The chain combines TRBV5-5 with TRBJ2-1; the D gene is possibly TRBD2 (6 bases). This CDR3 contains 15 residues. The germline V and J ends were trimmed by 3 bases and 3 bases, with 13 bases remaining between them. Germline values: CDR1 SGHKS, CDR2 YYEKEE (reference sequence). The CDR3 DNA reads TGTGCCAGCAGCTCGGGACTCCAGGGCTACAATGAGCAGTTCTTC. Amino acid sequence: CASSSGLQGYNEQFF.

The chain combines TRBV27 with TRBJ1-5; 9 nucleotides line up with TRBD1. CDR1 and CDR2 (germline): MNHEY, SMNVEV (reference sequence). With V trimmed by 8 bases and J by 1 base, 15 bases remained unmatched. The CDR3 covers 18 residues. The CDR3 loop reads CASGPGQGKTVSNQPQHF. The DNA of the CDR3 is TGTGCCAGCGGTCCGGGACAGGGAAAAACTGTGAGCAATCAGCCCCAGCATTTT.

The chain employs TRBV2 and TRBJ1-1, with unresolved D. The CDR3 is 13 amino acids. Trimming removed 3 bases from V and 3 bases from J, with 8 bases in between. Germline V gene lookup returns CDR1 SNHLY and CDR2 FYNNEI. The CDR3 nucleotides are TGTGCCAGCAGTGACAGGTCCTACACTGAAGCTTTCTTT. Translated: CASSDRSYTEAFF.

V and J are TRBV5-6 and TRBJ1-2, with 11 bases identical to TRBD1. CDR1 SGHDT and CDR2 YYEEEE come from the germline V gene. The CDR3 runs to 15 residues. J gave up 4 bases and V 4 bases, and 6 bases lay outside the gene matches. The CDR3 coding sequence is TGTGCCAGCAGCACAGGACAGGGGGCGGTCTATGGCTACACCTTC. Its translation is CASSTGQGAVYGYTF.

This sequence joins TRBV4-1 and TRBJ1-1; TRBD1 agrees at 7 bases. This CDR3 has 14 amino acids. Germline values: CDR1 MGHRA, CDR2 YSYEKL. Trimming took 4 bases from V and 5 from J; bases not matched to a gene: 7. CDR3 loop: CASSPVGQKTEAFF. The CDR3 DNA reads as TGCGCCAGCAGCCCCGTGGGACAGAAGACTGAAGCTTTCTTT.

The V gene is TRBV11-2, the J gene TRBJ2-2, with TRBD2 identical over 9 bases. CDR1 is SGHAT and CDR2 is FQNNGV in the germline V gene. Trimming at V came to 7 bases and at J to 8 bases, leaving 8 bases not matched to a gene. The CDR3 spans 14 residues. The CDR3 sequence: CASIPGLAPGELFF. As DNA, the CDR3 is TGTGCCAGCATCCCGGGACTAGCCCCTGGGGAGCTGTTTTTT.

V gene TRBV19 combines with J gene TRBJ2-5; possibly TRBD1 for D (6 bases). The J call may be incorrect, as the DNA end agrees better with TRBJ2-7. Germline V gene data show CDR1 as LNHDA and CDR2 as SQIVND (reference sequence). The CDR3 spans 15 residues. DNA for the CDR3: TGTGCCAGTAGTTTGGGTGAAGGGGGCTCCTACGAGCAGTACTTC. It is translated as CASSLGEGGSYEQYF.

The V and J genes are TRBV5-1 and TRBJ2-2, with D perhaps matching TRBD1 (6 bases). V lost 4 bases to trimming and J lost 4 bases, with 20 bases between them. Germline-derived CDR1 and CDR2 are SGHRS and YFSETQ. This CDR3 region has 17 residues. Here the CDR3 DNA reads TGCGCCAGCAGCCCAAGGACAAAACAGGGATTCACCGGGGAGCTGTTTTTT. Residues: CASSPRTKQGFTGELFF.

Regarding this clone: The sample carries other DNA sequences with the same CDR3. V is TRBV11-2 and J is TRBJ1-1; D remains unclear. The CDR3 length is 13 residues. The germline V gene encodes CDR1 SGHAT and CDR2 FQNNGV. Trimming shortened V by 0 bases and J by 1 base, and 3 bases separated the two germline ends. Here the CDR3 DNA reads TGTGCCAGCAGCTTAGATCCGAACACTGAAGCTTTCTTT. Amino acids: CASSLDPNTEAFF.